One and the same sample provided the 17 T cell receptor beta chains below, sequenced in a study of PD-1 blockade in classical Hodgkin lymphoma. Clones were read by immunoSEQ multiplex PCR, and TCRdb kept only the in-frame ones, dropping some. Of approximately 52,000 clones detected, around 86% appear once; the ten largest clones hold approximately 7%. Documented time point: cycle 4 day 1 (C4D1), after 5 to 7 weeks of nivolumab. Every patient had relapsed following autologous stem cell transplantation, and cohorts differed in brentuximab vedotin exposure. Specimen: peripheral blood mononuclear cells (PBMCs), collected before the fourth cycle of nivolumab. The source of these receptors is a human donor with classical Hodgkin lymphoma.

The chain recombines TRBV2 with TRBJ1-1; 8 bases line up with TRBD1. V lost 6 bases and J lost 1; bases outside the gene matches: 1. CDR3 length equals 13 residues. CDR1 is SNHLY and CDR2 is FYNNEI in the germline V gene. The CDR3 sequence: CASRGQENTEAFF. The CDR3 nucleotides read TGTGCCAGCAGGGGACAGGAGAACACTGAAGCTTTCTTT.

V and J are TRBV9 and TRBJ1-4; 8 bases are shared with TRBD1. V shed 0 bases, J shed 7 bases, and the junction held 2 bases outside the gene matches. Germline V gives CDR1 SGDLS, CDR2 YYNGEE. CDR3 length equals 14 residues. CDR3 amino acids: CASSVDRGGEKLFF. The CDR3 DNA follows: TGTGCCAGCAGCGTAGACAGGGGGGGTGAAAAACTGTTTTTT.

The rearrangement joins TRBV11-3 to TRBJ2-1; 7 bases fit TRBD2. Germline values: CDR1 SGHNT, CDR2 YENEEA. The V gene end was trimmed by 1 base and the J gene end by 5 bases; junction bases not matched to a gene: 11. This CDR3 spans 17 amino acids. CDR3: CASSLVALGGSHNEQFF. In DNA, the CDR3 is TGTGCCAGCAGCTTAGTCGCGTTGGGAGGGTCACACAATGAGCAGTTCTTC.

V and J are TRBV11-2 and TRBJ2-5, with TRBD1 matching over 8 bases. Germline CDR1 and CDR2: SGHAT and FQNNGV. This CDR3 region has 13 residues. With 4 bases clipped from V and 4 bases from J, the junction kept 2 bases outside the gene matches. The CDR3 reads CASSSRGPETQYF. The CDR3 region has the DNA TGTGCCAGCAGCTCCAGGGGGCCAGAGACCCAGTACTTC.

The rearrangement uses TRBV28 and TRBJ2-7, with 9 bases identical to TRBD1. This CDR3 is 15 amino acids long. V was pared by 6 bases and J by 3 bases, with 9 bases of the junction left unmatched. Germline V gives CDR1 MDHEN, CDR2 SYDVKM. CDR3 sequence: CASRTGTGNLYEQYF. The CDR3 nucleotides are TGTGCCAGCAGAACCGGGACAGGGAACCTCTACGAGCAGTACTTC.

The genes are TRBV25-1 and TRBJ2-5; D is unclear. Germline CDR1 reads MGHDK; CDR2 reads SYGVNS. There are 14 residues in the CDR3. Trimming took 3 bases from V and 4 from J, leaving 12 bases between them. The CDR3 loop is CASSETSYRETQYF. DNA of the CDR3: TGTGCCAGCAGTGAGACCTCCTATAGAGAGACCCAGTACTTC.

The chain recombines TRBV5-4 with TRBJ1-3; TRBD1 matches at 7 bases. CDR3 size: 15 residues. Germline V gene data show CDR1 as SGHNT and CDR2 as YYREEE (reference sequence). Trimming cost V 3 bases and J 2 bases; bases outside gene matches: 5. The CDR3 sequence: CASSSQGGPGNTIYF. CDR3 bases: TGTGCCAGCAGCTCTCAGGGGGGGCCTGGAAACACCATATATTTT.

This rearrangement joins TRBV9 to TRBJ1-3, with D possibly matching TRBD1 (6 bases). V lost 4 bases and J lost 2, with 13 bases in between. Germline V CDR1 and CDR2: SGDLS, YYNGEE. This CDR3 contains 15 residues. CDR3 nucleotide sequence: TGTGCCAGCAGCCCAACCGGACAGCCTGGAAACACCATATATTTT. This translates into CASSPTGQPGNTIYF.

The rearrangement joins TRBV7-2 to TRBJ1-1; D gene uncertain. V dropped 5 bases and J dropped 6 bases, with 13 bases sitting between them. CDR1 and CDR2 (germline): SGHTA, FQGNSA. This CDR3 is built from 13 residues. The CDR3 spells CASSVQREPEAFF. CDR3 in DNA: TGTGCCAGCAGCGTACAGCGGGAACCTGAAGCTTTCTTT.

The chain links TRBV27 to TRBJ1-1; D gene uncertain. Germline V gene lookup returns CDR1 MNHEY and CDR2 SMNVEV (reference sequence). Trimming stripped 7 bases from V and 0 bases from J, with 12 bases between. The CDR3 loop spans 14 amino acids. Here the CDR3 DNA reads TGTGCCAGCACCTCGCGGACTATGAACACTGAAGCTTTCTTT. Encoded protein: CASTSRTMNTEAFF.

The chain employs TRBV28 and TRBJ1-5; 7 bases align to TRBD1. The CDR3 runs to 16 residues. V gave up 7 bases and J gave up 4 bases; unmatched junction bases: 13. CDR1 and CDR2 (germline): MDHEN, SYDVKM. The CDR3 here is CASTSYRGRDNQPQHF. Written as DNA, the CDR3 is TGTGCCAGCACATCATACAGGGGAAGGGATAATCAGCCCCAGCATTTT.

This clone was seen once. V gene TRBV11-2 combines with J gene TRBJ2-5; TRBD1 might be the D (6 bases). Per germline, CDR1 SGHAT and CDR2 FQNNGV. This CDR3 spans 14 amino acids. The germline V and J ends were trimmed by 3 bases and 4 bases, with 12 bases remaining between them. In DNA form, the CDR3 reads TGTGCCAGCAGCTTTCAGCTGGGGGCAGAGACCCAGTACTTC. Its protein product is CASSFQLGAETQYF.

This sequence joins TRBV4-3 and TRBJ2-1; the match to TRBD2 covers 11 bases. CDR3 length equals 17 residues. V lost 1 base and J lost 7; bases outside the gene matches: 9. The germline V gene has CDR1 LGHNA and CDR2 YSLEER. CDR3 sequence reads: CASSQVVSSGGKNEQFF. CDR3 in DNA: TGCGCCAGCAGCCAAGTGGTATCTAGCGGGGGGAAGAATGAGCAGTTCTTC.

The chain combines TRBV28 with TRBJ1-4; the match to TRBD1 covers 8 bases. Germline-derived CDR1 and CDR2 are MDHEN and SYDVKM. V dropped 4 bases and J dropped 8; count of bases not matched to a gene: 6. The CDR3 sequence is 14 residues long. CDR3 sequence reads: CASSSRTGREKLFF. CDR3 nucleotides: TGTGCCAGCAGTTCGAGGACAGGGAGGGAAAAACTGTTTTTT.

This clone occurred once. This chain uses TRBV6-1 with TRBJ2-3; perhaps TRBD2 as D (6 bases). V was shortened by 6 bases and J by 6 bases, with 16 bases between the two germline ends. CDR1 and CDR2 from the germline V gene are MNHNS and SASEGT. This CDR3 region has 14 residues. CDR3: CASREGVVPDTQYF. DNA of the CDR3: TGTGCCAGCAGGGAGGGAGTCGTTCCGGATACGCAGTATTTT.

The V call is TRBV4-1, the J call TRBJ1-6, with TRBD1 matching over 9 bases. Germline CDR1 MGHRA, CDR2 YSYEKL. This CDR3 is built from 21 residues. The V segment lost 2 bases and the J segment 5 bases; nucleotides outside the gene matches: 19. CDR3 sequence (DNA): TGCGCCAGCAGCCAATGGCTGGGACAGGGTCTGGTCGGGGTTCATAATTCACCCCTCCACTTT. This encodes CASSQWLGQGLVGVHNSPLHF.

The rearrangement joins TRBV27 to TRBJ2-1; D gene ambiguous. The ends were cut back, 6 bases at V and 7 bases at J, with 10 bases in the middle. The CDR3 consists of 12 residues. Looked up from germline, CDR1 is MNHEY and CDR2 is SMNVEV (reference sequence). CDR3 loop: CASSKGGNEQFF. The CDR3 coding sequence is TGTGCCAGCAGCAAAGGTGGTAATGAGCAGTTCTTC.